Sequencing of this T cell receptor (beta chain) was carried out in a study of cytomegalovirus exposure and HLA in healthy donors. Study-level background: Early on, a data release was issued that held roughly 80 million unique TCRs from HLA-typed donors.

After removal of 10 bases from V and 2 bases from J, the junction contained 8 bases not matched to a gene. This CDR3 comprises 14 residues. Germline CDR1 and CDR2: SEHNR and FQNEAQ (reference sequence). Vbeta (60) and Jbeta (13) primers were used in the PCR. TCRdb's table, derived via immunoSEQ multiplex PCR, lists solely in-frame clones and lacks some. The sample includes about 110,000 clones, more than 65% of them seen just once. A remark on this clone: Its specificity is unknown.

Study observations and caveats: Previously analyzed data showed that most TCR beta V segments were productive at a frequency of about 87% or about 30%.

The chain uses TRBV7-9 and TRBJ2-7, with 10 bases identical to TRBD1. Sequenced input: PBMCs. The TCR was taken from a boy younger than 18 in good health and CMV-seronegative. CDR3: CANYRDRGTYEQYF. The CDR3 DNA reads TGTGCCAACTACCGGGACAGGGGAACCTACGAGCAGTACTTC.